These T cell receptor beta chains were read from a single sample in a study of blood T cell repertoires in COVID-19. Profiling relied on immunoSEQ multiplex PCR, and the TCRdb table lists in-frame clones only, not all of them. The sample includes hundreds of thousands of clones, roughly 85% seen only once; the top ten take 5.1%. Source material: peripheral blood. The receptors were sampled from a man aged 50 to 60 with COVID-19, enrolled during active disease. Each CDR3 is given with its conserved first and last residue. A D gene is named only where the DNA matches it firmly. The listing skips clone size in some rows; elsewhere it reads once, few, many or a size class.

TGTGCCAGCAGAAAACTGGGGGCGTGGGAGACCCAGTACTTC CASRKLGAWETQYF - 14 TRBJ2-5 - TRBV6-5
TGTGCCAGCAGCGTAGAGTCATTTAGCGGGGGGCCCAATGAGCAGTTCTTC CASSVESFSGGPNEQFF TRBD2 17 TRBJ2-1 - TRBV9
TGTGCCAGCAGCTTGGGTGGGGCCCTCAACACTGAAGCTTTCTTT CASSLGGALNTEAFF - 15 TRBJ1-1 - TRBV5-4
TGTGCCATCTTGTGGGGGAGGGACGAGCAGTTCTTC CAILWGRDEQFF TRBD2 12 TRBJ2-1 once TRBV7-9
TGTGCCAGCAGTCCCTCGGGTAGGCGACAAGAGACCCAGTACTTC CASSPSGRRQETQYF - 15 TRBJ2-5 once TRBV28
TGTGCCAGCAGCCAAAGGGACATAGGGGACTACGAGCAGTACTTC CASSQRDIGDYEQYF - 15 TRBJ2-7 - TRBV7-9
TGCGCCAGCAGCTTGATCGAGGGGAACACTGAAGCTTTCTTT CASSLIEGNTEAFF - 14 TRBJ1-1 - TRBV5-1
TGCGCCAGCAGCTTAAACACACAGGGGGATGGCTACACCTTC CASSLNTQGDGYTF TRBD1 14 TRBJ1-2 - TRBV5-1
TGTGCCAGCACCCCCGAGCCGGGCGAGCAGTACTTC CASTPEPGEQYF - 12 TRBJ2-7 - TRBV5-8
TGCGCCAGCAGCGCTAATGGTGCAACTAATGAAAAACTGTTTTTT CASSANGATNEKLFF - 15 TRBJ1-4 - TRBV5-1
TGTGCCAGCAGTTTGAGGGAAATTGTCGGGGAGCTGTTTTTT CASSLREIVGELFF - 14 TRBJ2-2 - TRBV28
TGTGCCGCCCAGGCGTGGCAGCAAGGTCAGCCCCAGCATTTT CAAQAWQQGQPQHF - 14 TRBJ1-5 - TRBV28
TGTGCCAGCAGTTTAGAACAGGGTTTCAACTATGGCTACACCTTC CASSLEQGFNYGYTF - 15 TRBJ1-2 - TRBV28
TGTGCCAGTAGTACCCGGGTGCCCTACTCTGGAAACACCATATATTTT CASSTRVPYSGNTIYF - 16 TRBJ1-3 - TRBV19
TGTGCCAGCAGCGGGCTAGCCGCGAACACCGGGGAGCTGTTTTTT CASSGLAANTGELFF - 15 TRBJ2-2 - TRBV5-4
TGTGCCAGCAGCTTTGGCGGCTATGGCTACACCTTC CASSFGGYGYTF - 12 TRBJ1-2 few TRBV7-2
TGCGCCAGCAGCCGTATCGTTGACAGGCGGCCGGTCGAGCAGTACTTC CASSRIVDRRPVEQYF - 16 TRBJ2-7 - TRBV5-1
TGCGCCAGCAGCCAAGTGGTGGCCGGGAGCAACGAGCAGTACTTC CASSQVVAGSNEQYF - 15 TRBJ2-7 - TRBV4-1
TGCGCCAGCAGTGAGCGGGGGGTTGGTTCCTACGAGCAGTACTTC CASSERGVGSYEQYF TRBD2 15 TRBJ2-7 - TRBV10-2
TGTGCCAGCAGCCCGGGACTCCCTTACGAGCAGTACTTC CASSPGLPYEQYF - 13 TRBJ2-7 - TRBV3-1/TRBV3-2
TGTGCCAGCAGCTTAGACAGGGCTAATTCACCCCTCCACTTT CASSLDRANSPLHF TRBD1 14 TRBJ1-6 once TRBV5-4
TGTGCCAGCAGCTTAAGCGCTAGCGGGAAGTACGAGCAGTACTTC CASSLSASGKYEQYF TRBD2 15 TRBJ2-7 - TRBV7-2
TGTGCCAGCTCACCAGGGGCGGGGGCCGTGATGGGCGAGCAGTACTTC CASSPGAGAVMGEQYF - 16 TRBJ2-7 few TRBV18
TGTGCCAGCAGTTTAAGCGGGACTGCGAATCAGCCCCAGCATTTT CASSLSGTANQPQHF - 15 TRBJ1-5 - TRBV28
TGTGCCAGCAGCTTCACAGGGGCAGGCTACAATGAGCAGTTCTTC CASSFTGAGYNEQFF TRBD1 15 TRBJ2-1 - TRBV2
TGCGCCAGCAGCCAAGAACCCCAATCCGACAGGCCAACTAATGAAAAACTGTTTTTT CASSQEPQSDRPTNEKLFF - 19 TRBJ1-4 - TRBV4-1
TGTGCCACCAGTGCCACGGACAGGGTATACGAGCAGTACTTC CATSATDRVYEQYF TRBD1 14 TRBJ2-7 - TRBV24-1
TGTGCCAGCTCACCTCGCCGGGAGACCCAGTACTTC CASSPRRETQYF - 12 TRBJ2-5 - TRBV18
TGTGCCACCACTACAGGGCCGGCCAATGAGCAGTTCTTC CATTTGPANEQFF - 13 TRBJ2-1 - TRBV6-5
TGTGCCAGTAGGGACAGGGGAGGGGATTCACCCCTCCACTTT CASRDRGGDSPLHF TRBD1 14 TRBJ1-6 few TRBV19
TGTGCCAGCAGCGCAGACAGGGCTCAGCCCCAGCATTTT CASSADRAQPQHF TRBD1 13 TRBJ1-5 - TRBV2
TGTGCCAGCAGCCGCCGAGCGGGTAACTCCTATAATTCACCCCTCCACTTT CASSRRAGNSYNSPLHF - 17 TRBJ1-6 - TRBV9
TGTGCCAGCAGCTTAGCCCAGAACACTGAAGCTTTCTTT CASSLAQNTEAFF - 13 TRBJ1-1 - TRBV7-8
TGTGCCAGCAGTGAGACAGGGGCGACTAATGAAAAACTGTTTTTT CASSETGATNEKLFF TRBD1 15 TRBJ1-4 - TRBV6-1
TGCAGCGTTGAAGAAGGCAGGGGTGAGACCCAGTACTTC CSVEEGRGETQYF - 13 TRBJ2-5 - TRBV29-1
TGCGCCAGCAGCCAGGCGGGACAGGGTGCCCACGAGCAGTACTTC CASSQAGQGAHEQYF TRBD1 15 TRBJ2-7 - TRBV10-1
TGTGCCAGCAGCCGAACTAACACCGGGGAGCTGTTTTTT CASSRTNTGELFF - 13 TRBJ2-2 - TRBV7-3
TGTGCCAGCAGTCCGGACAGGGTTGAAGAGACCCAGTACTTC CASSPDRVEETQYF TRBD1 14 TRBJ2-5 - TRBV28
TGTGCCAGCAGTGAAAAAGTTATGGGACTAGCGGGGGGACGCCTTAACAATGAGCAGTTCTTC CASSEKVMGLAGGRLNNEQFF TRBD2 21 TRBJ2-1 - TRBV2
TGTGCCAGCAGCCCCGGTGGCGAGCAGTACTTC CASSPGGEQYF - 11 TRBJ2-7 - TRBV3-1/TRBV3-2
TGTGCCAGCAGATGGAATCGACTAGCGGGGGGCCGGGGGGAGCTGTTTTTT CASRWNRLAGGRGELFF TRBD2 17 TRBJ2-2 - TRBV28
TGCAGCGTTGTGGGGGGATATGGCTACACCTTC CSVVGGYGYTF - 11 TRBJ1-2 - TRBV29-1
TGTGCCAGCAGCCTCAGGTCACGACCATACGAGCAGTACTTC CASSLRSRPYEQYF - 14 TRBJ2-7 once TRBV25-1
TGCAGCGTTGAAATGAGTGGCTACACCTTC CSVEMSGYTF - 10 TRBJ1-2 - TRBV29-1
TGTGCCACCAGTGACTCAGGGTCTTTAGATACGCAGTATTTT CATSDSGSLDTQYF - 14 TRBJ2-3 - TRBV24-1
TGTGCCAGCAGTCAGAACTGGGACAGCCTCATTCCCTATAATTCACCCCTCCACTTT CASSQNWDSLIPYNSPLHF TRBD1 19 TRBJ1-6 - TRBV27